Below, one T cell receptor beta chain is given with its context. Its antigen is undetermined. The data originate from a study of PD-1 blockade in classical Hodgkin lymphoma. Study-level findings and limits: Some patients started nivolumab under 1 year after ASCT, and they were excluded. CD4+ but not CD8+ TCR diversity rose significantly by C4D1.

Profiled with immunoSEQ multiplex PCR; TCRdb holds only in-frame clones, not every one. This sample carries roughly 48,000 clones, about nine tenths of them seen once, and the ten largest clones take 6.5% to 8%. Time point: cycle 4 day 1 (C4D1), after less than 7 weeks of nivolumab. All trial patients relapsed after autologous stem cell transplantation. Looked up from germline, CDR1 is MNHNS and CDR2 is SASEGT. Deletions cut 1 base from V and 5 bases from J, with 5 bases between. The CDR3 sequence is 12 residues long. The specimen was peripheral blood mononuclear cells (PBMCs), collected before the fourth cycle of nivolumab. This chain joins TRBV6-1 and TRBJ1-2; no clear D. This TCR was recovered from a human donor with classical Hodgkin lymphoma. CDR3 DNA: TGTGCCAGCAGTGAAGAAGGGTATGGCTACACCTTC. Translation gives CASSEEGYGYTF.